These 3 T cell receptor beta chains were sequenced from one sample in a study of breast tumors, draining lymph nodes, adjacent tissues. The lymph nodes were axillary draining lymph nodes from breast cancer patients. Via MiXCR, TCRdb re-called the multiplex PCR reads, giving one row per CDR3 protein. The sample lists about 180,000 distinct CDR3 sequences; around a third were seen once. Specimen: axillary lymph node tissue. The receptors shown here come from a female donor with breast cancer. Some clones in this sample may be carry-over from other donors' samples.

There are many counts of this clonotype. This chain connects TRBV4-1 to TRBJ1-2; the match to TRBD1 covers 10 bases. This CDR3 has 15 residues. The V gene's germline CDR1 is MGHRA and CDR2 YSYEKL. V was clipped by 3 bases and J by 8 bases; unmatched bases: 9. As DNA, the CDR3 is TGCGCCAGCAGCCATAGGACAGGGGGGACCCAGGGCTACACCTTC. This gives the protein CASSHRTGGTQGYTF.

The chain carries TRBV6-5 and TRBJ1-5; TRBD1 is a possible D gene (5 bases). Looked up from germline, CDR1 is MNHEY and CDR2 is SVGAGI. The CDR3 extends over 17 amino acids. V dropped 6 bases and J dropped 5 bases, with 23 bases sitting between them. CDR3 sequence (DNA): TGTGCCAGCAGGATGAGATTGTCGGGGCCGGACGATCAGCCCCAGCATTTT. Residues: CASRMRLSGPDDQPQHF.

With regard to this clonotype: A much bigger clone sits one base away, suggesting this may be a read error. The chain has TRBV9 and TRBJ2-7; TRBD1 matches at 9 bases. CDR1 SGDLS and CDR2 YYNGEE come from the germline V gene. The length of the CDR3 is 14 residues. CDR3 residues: CASSPPTGGYEQSF. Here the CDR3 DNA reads TGTGCCAGCAGCCCGCCGACAGGGGGATACGAGCAGTCCTTC.